This TCR beta chain originates from a study of blood T cells in healthy people across ages. About the research overall: Capture by template switching was about one barcoded beta molecule per two T cells.

Then a second PCR, running about 7 to 11 cycles, was carried out with a sample-barcoded 5' primer and a J-beta primer mix. Using its own MiXCR run on the 5' RACE reads, TCRdb lists one record per CDR3 protein. The sample consists of around 1,700,000 distinct CDR3 sequences, approximately 28% of them appearing once. Researchers isolated at least 6 million PBMCs per sample. The authors extracted at least 6 micrograms of total RNA per sample. The material sequenced was blood. This sequence was found in a woman aged 30 to 39 in good health.

CDR3 loop: CASSEFYGGLFF. The CDR3 DNA is TGTGCCAGCAGTGAATTTTATGGGGGACTGTTTTTT. The J gene is TRBJ1-4, the V gene TRBV25-1; D possibly corresponds to TRBD1 (5 bases). Germline CDR1 MGHDK, CDR2 SYGVNS. This CDR3 region has 12 residues. V gave up 1 base and J gave up 13 bases, with 10 bases separating them.